The 8 T cell receptor beta chains presented below share a single source sample, sequenced in a study of vaccination and CD4 T cells after COVID-19 (dated 2022 in TCRdb). To prepare the library, PCR was applied. Sequenced on an Illumina iSeq 100. DNA from cultured CD4+ T cells underwent TCR sequencing with the Oncomine TCR Beta short-read assay at the Johns Hopkins FTIC core. Starting from the raw public reads, TCRdb applied fastp trimming at Q25, assembled clones with MiXCR and retained in-frame beta chains. Each entry is one CDR3 protein sequence, shown with its most common DNA and genes. The sample table records around 15,000 distinct CDR3 sequences; 30% to 45% of these occur just once. In total, the top ten clones hold more than 14% of the sample. The treatment or condition tag for this specimen amounts to: roughly ten-day PBMC culture with coronavirus spike peptide pools or control peptides (ViraFEST assay).

These receptors are not linked to any known antigen. Sequences were obtained from cultured CD4+ T cells from blood. The origin of the receptors is a human donor with COVID-19.

V usage is TRBV30 and J usage is TRBJ2-7; 8 nucleotides line up with TRBD2. J was trimmed by 2 bases and V by 8 bases; bases with no gene match: 14. Germline V gene sequence: CDR1 GTSNPN, CDR2 SVGIG (reference sequence). The CDR3 is 15 residues long. CDR3 DNA: TGTGCCACAACCGGGGGGGGCGGAGCCACCTACGAGCAGTACTTC. This codes for CATTGGGGATYEQYF.

The chain has TRBV5-1 and TRBJ1-3, with 8 bases matching TRBD1. The CDR3 extends over 15 amino acids. With 3 bases clipped from V and 8 bases from J, the junction kept 10 bases outside the gene matches. Germline CDR1 SGHRS, CDR2 YFSETQ. The CDR3 sequence: CASSSNGQGGDTIYF. The CDR3 nucleotides read TGCGCCAGCAGCTCGAACGGACAGGGAGGGGACACCATATATTTT.

The chain recombines TRBV7-8 with TRBJ1-2, with 8 bases matching TRBD1. The CDR3 has 13 residues. Germline V CDR1 and CDR2: SGHVS, FQNEAQ. The V segment lost 5 bases and the J segment 4 bases; nucleotides outside the gene matches: 3. CDR3: CASSLDRGYGYTF. CDR3 in DNA: TGTGCCAGCAGCCTTGACAGGGGCTATGGCTACACCTTC.

The rearrangement joins TRBV18 to TRBJ1-5; D perhaps matches TRBD1 (5 bases). The CDR3 is made up of 13 amino acids. Germline CDR1 and CDR2: KGHSH and LQKENI. V lost 3 bases and J 7 bases, leaving 10 bases between the germline ends. The chain's CDR3 is CASSPTRDQPQHF. The CDR3 coding sequence is TGTGCCAGCTCACCTACGCGGGACCAGCCCCAGCATTTT.

The gene calls are TRBV5-4 and TRBJ2-2; TRBD1 matches 9 bases. Germline CDR1 is SGHNT and CDR2 is YYREEE (reference sequence). The trim removed 3 bases at V and 1 base at J, leaving 4 bases unmatched. The CDR3 spans 16 residues. In DNA, the CDR3 is TGTGCCAGCAGCTCAAGGACAGGGGAGAACACCGGGGAGCTGTTTTTT. It yields the protein CASSSRTGENTGELFF.

The genes are TRBV11-2 and TRBJ2-7; no clear D gene. Germline CDR1 SGHAT, CDR2 FQNNGV. V lost 2 bases and J lost 6, with 8 bases in between. The CDR3 runs 12 residues. The DNA for the CDR3 is TGTGCCAGCAGCTTAACACAGACCGAGCAGTACTTC. Encoded protein: CASSLTQTEQYF.

This clonotype occurred a few times. This chain links TRBV5-8 with TRBJ1-1; the D is unclear. This CDR3 comprises 13 residues. The V and J ends lost 4 bases and 2 bases respectively, with 9 bases between them. Germline assignment: CDR1 SGHTS and CDR2 YDEGEE. The CDR3 sequence: CASSQQRNTEAFF. The CDR3 DNA sequence: TGTGCCAGCAGCCAACAGAGAAACACTGAAGCTTTCTTT.

This clonotype appeared a few times. The chain links TRBV7-2 to TRBJ1-2; D remains ambiguous. Germline loops: CDR1 SGHTA, CDR2 FQGNSA. The CDR3 sequence is 12 residues long. The V end was cut by 1 base, the J end by 4 bases, with 4 bases between. The CDR3 DNA is TGTGCCAGCAGCTTAGTTGGCTATGGCTACACCTTC. Amino acids: CASSLVGYGYTF.